These T cell receptor beta chains were read from a single sample in a study of cytomegalovirus exposure and HLA in healthy donors. The protocol was immunoSEQ multiplex PCR, while the TCRdb copy is restricted to in-frame clones and leaves out a portion. The sample table includes about 130,000 clones. The sample comprised PBMCs. Receptor source: a middle-aged woman in good health and CMV-seropositive. CDR3s include the opening cysteine and the closing phenylalanine or tryptophan. D genes are given only for firm matches.

TRBV18,TRBD2,14,TRBJ2-1,CASSPWTSGSWAFF,TGTGCCAGCTCACCATGGACTAGCGGGAGTTGGGCGTTCTTC
TRBV19,-,14,TRBJ1-2,CASRTVPPEDGYTF,TGTGCCAGTAGGACGGTGCCCCCAGAGGATGGCTACACCTTC
TRBV4-3,-,14,TRBJ2-3,CASGGGGRTDTQYF,TGCGCCAGCGGCGGCGGGGGCCGCACAGATACGCAGTATTTT
TRBV7-9,-,14,TRBJ1-1,CASSSGFDSPEAFF,TGTGCCAGCAGCTCCGGATTCGACAGCCCGGAAGCTTTCTTT
TRBV7-9,-,15,TRBJ2-7,CASSSMKQKGQEQYF,TGTGCCAGCAGCTCAATGAAGCAAAAGGGGCAAGAGCAGTACTTC
TRBV7-2,-,12,TRBJ2-7,CASSPERGEQYF,TGTGCCAGCAGCCCTGAGCGCGGCGAGCAGTACTTC
TRBV4-2,-,16,TRBJ2-7,CASSPTLEGYRYEQYF,TGTGCCAGCAGCCCGACCCTCGAGGGCTACCGGTACGAGCAGTACTTC
TRBV11-2,-,15,TRBJ1-5,CASSLERGRNQPQHF,TGTGCCAGCAGCTTAGAAAGAGGGCGGAATCAGCCCCAGCATTTT
TRBV9,TRBD2,16,TRBJ2-1,CASSADGRGRWNEQFF,TGTGCCAGCAGCGCTGATGGGCGCGGGAGGTGGAATGAGCAGTTCTTC
TRBV25-1,TRBD1,15,TRBJ1-1,CASSAYRGRGTEAFF,TGTGCCAGCAGTGCCTACAGGGGGCGCGGCACTGAAGCTTTCTTT
TRBV2,-,15,TRBJ2-3,CASTPTGFSTDTQYF,TGTGCCAGCACCCCGACAGGCTTTAGCACAGATACGCAGTATTTT
TRBV6-6,TRBD2,14,TRBJ2-5,CASSSPGTSMAQYF,TGTGCCAGCAGTTCCCCCGGGACTAGCATGGCCCAGTACTTC
TRBV9,TRBD1,13,TRBJ1-2,CASSVTGAIGYTF,TGTGCCAGCAGCGTTACAGGGGCTATTGGCTACACCTTC
TRBV5-4,-,16,TRBJ2-7,CASSMASGIATYEQYF,TGTGCCAGCAGCATGGCATCCGGGATCGCAACCTACGAGCAGTACTTC
TRBV28,-,15,TRBJ1-5,CASSWGRGSNQPQHF,TGTGCCAGCAGTTGGGGGCGCGGAAGCAATCAGCCCCAGCATTTT
TRBV5-1,TRBD1,19,TRBJ2-7,CASSLGRGQGVGASYEQYF,TGCGCCAGCAGCCTAGGCCGCGGACAGGGGGTCGGGGCGTCCTACGAGCAGTACTTC
TRBV2,-,13,TRBJ2-1,CASSEGRANEQFF,TGTGCCAGCAGTGAAGGGAGGGCCAATGAGCAGTTCTTC
TRBV27,TRBD2,14,TRBJ2-7,CASSPSGRAHEQYF,TGTGCCAGCAGTCCTAGCGGGAGGGCCCACGAGCAGTACTTC
TRBV4-3,-,17,TRBJ2-1,CASSHAPGGSSYNEQFF,TGCGCCAGCAGCCATGCCCCTGGCGGTAGCTCCTACAATGAGCAGTTCTTC
TRBV11-2,TRBD1,15,TRBJ1-2,CASSLDRGRDYGYTF,TGTGCCAGCAGCCTAGACAGGGGAAGAGACTATGGCTACACCTTC
TRBV10-3,-,16,TRBJ1-4,CAINRSAGATREKLFF,TGTGCCATCAATAGATCGGCAGGGGCCACGAGGGAAAAACTGTTTTTT
TRBV6-6,-,13,TRBJ1-5,CASRPRDNQPQHF,TGTGCCAGCAGGCCACGGGACAATCAGCCCCAGCATTTT
TRBV2,-,12,TRBJ1-1,CASSGEIPEAFF,TGTGCCAGCAGCGGGGAGATCCCTGAAGCTTTCTTT
TRBV9,-,15,TRBJ2-3,CASSVRWTPWDTQYF,TGTGCCAGCAGCGTACGGTGGACTCCCTGGGATACGCAGTATTTT
TRBV27,-,17,TRBJ1-5,CASSPRPQGYGNQPQHF,TGTGCCAGCAGTCCAAGACCGCAGGGGTACGGCAATCAGCCCCAGCATTTT
TRBV23-1,TRBD1,14,TRBJ2-3,CATPPDRGTDTQYF,TGCGCCACCCCCCCGGACAGGGGAACAGATACGCAGTATTTT
TRBV19,TRBD1,16,TRBJ1-5,CASHRDRVVSNQPQHF,TGTGCCAGCCATAGGGACAGGGTCGTTAGCAATCAGCCCCAGCATTTT
TRBV28,TRBD1,15,TRBJ1-1,CASSLHRGRNTEAFF,TGTGCCAGCAGTTTACACAGGGGGCGAAACACTGAAGCTTTCTTT
TRBV5-1,TRBD1,14,TRBJ2-7,CASSLGQGALEQYF,TGCGCCAGCAGCTTGGGGCAGGGGGCGCTCGAGCAGTACTTC
TRBV5-1,-,14,TRBJ2-3,CASSSLTSTDTQYF,TGCGCCAGCAGCTCATTAACTAGCACAGATACGCAGTATTTT
TRBV19,TRBD2,16,TRBJ2-1,CASSILAGEAYNEQFF,TGTGCCAGTAGTATACTAGCGGGAGAGGCCTACAATGAGCAGTTCTTC
TRBV7-3,-,14,TRBJ2-7,CASSLSQGSYEQYF,TGTGCCAGCAGCTTAAGCCAGGGTTCCTACGAGCAGTACTTC
TRBV30,-,15,TRBJ1-4,CAWSLFSLSNEKLFF,TGTGCCTGGAGCCTCTTTTCCCTCTCTAATGAAAAACTGTTTTTT
TRBV5-1,TRBD1,15,TRBJ1-4,CASSLRRDSGEKLFF,TGCGCCAGCAGCCTGCGTAGGGACAGCGGGGAAAAACTGTTTTTT
TRBV29-1,-,13,TRBJ2-7,CSVGGTETYEQYF,TGCAGCGTCGGCGGGACTGAGACCTACGAGCAGTACTTC
TRBV28,-,16,TRBJ2-7,CASSFEAVHLTYEQYF,TGTGCCAGCAGTTTTGAGGCGGTTCATCTTACCTACGAGCAGTACTTC
TRBV19,-,14,TRBJ2-5,CASSAGQGRETQYF,TGTGCCAGTAGTGCCGGGCAGGGAAGAGAGACCCAGTACTTC
TRBV9,TRBD1,15,TRBJ1-5,CASSEGTGRNQPQHF,TGTGCCAGCAGCGAGGGGACAGGGCGCAATCAGCCCCAGCATTTT
TRBV4-3,-,14,TRBJ1-2,CASSQDRQAYGYTF,TGCGCCAGCAGCCAAGACCGACAGGCCTATGGCTACACCTTC
TRBV14,-,12,TRBJ2-3,CASSQVTGSQYF,TGTGCCAGCAGCCAAGTTACGGGGTCGCAGTATTTT
TRBV28,TRBD1,15,TRBJ1-6,CASAWGTGWNSPLHF,TGTGCCAGCGCGTGGGGGACAGGGTGGAATTCACCCCTCCACTTT
TRBV19,TRBD1,17,TRBJ2-6,CASSPWTGWGGANVLTF,TGTGCCAGTAGTCCCTGGACAGGGTGGGGTGGGGCCAACGTCCTGACTTTC
TRBV4-1,TRBD2,15,TRBJ2-2,CASSQAGGHTGELFF,TGCGCCAGCAGCCAAGCGGGAGGGCACACCGGGGAGCTGTTTTTT
TRBV14,TRBD2,14,TRBJ2-7,CASSRDYSSYEQYF,TGTGCCAGCAGCCGGGACTACAGCTCCTACGAGCAGTACTTC
TRBV27,-,14,TRBJ2-2,CASSPRTHTGELFF,TGTGCCAGCAGTCCGCGGACACATACCGGGGAGCTGTTTTTT
TRBV10-2,-,16,TRBJ2-4,CASSHPPGLAKNIQYF,TGCGCCAGCAGTCACCCACCGGGACTAGCCAAAAACATTCAGTACTTC
TRBV15,TRBD2,19,TRBJ2-1,CATSRVPPGLASSYNEQFF,TGTGCCACCAGCAGAGTCCCACCGGGACTAGCGTCTTCCTACAATGAGCAGTTCTTC
TRBV20-1,-,11,TRBJ1-1,CSASGFTEAFF,TGCAGTGCTAGCGGTTTCACTGAAGCTTTCTTT
TRBV4-1,TRBD1,16,TRBJ2-1,CASSPGQGASVYEQFF,TGCGCCAGCAGCCCCGGACAGGGGGCTTCGGTGTATGAGCAGTTCTTC